The 5 T cell receptor beta chains presented below share a single source sample, sequenced in a study of blood T cell repertoires in COVID-19. Generated by immunoSEQ multiplex PCR, the TCRdb table keeps only in-frame clones and is missing some. The data contain 150,000 or so clones, about 83% of them singletons. The sample taken for sequencing was peripheral blood. The source of these receptors is a woman in her fifties or sixties with COVID-19, enrolled during active disease.

The chain has TRBV5-1 and TRBJ2-3; possible D gene TRBD2, 5 bases. CDR1 is SGHRS and CDR2 is YFSETQ in the germline V gene. The CDR3 is made up of 17 amino acids. The V end lost 4 bases, the J end lost 1 base, and 19 bases lay between the germline ends. DNA for the CDR3: TGCGCCAGCAGCACAAGCTTAGCGAGGTCTGGCACAGATACGCAGTATTTT. Its translation is CASSTSLARSGTDTQYF.

The chain has TRBV14 and TRBJ1-1; D call uncertain. The germline V gene has CDR1 SGHDN and CDR2 FVKESK. This CDR3 contains 14 residues. The germline V and J ends were trimmed by 0 bases and 2 bases, with 7 bases remaining between them. This CDR3 is CASSQDYFNTEAFF. CDR3 nucleotides: TGTGCCAGCAGCCAAGATTATTTTAACACTGAAGCTTTCTTT.

The chain joins TRBV19 to TRBJ2-6, with no clear D. In germline, CDR1 is LNHDA, CDR2 SQIVND (reference sequence). This CDR3 contains 15 residues. V was shortened by 2 bases and J by 3 bases, with 8 bases between the two germline ends. In DNA, the CDR3 is TGTGCCAGTAGTATACAACTGTTTGGGGCCAACGTCCTGACTTTC. It codes for CASSIQLFGANVLTF.

The gene calls are TRBV18 and TRBJ2-1, with TRBD2 as a possible D gene (5 bases). V lost 1 base to trimming and J lost 5 bases, with 15 bases between them. The CDR3 length is 16 residues. Germline values: CDR1 KGHSH, CDR2 LQKENI. The CDR3 DNA reads TGTGCCAGCTCACCACTTTTAGGTCAGACTAACAATGAGCAGTTCTTC. Protein product: CASSPLLGQTNNEQFF.

This clone was detected a few times. The V and J genes are TRBV6-5 and TRBJ1-1, with TRBD1 as a possible D gene (6 bases). The V and J ends lost 5 bases and 8 bases respectively, with 21 bases between them. CDR3 length: 15 amino acids. Germline V gene lookup returns CDR1 MNHEY and CDR2 SVGAGI. In DNA, the CDR3 is TGTGCCAGCAGTCCGGGGTCAACCGGGACACAGGAAGCTTTCTTT. Its translation: CASSPGSTGTQEAFF.